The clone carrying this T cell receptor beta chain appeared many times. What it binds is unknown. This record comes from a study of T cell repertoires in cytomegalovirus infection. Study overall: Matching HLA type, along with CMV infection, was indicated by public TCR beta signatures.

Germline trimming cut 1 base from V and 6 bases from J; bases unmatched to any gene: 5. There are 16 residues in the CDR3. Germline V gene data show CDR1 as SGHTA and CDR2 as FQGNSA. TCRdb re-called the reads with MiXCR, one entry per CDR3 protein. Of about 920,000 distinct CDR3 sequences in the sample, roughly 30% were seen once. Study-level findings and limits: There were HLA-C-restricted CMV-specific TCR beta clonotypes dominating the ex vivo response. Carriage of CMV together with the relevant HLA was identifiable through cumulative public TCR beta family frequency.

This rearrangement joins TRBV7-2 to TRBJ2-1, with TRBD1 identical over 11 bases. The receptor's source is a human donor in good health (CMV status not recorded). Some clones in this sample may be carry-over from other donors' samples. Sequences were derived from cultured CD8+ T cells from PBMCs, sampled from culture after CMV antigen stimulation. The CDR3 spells CASSLEGTGGLNEQFF. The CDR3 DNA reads TGTGCCAGCAGCTTAGAAGGGACAGGGGGTCTCAATGAGCAGTTCTTC.